This T cell receptor (beta chain) was found in a study of identical twins. Study outcomes and limitations: The more abundant beta clonotypes in cord blood had fewer insertions, and memory repertoires did not show this.

cDNA molecules carried unique molecular identifiers, and template switching added a universal primer site. TCRdb reanalysed the 5' RACE reads using MiXCR and keeps one entry per CDR3 protein. The profile shows 350,000 to 600,000 distinct CDR3 sequences, 14% of them singletons. Germline V CDR1 and CDR2: SSHAT, FNYEAQ (reference sequence). The CDR3 is made up of 15 amino acids. This clonotype was seen repeatedly, ten times or more. Its antigen remains unknown. The germline gene is not matched at one end of the junction; a read error may be the cause. The data were also submitted as part of a second study, on yellow fever vaccine responses in identical twins.

The origin of this receptor is a woman under 30 in good health. The source material was CD4+ T cells sorted from blood. The rearrangement uses TRBV7-7 and TRBJ2-1, with D possibly called TRBD1 or TRBD2 (5 bases each). CDR3 amino acids: CASSVHLGLGGEQFF. Here the CDR3 DNA reads TGTGCTAGCAGCGTTCATTTAGGCCTTGGGGGTGAGCAGTTCTTC.